In this sample, the clone carrying this T cell receptor beta chain turned up a few times. The source of the sample is a study of blood T cell repertoires in COVID-19. For the study at large: From the United States, Italy and Spain came samples of acute and convalescent COVID-19. PBMCs, B-cell-depleted T cells, or T cells provided the cDNA or gDNA that made up the material.

CDR3 size: 12 residues. Trimming removed 4 bases from V and 4 bases from J, with 5 bases in between. Looked up from germline, CDR1 is LGHDT and CDR2 is YNNKEL (reference sequence). Data came from immunoSEQ multiplex PCR; TCRdb stores just in-frame clones and leaves some out. The sample lists 200,000 to 250,000 clones; approximately 85% were seen once. The V and J genes are TRBV3-1 (or the pseudogene TRBV3-2) and TRBJ1-3; D remains unclear. The clonotype was recovered from an elderly man with acute or convalescent COVID-19. The sequencing sample was made of peripheral blood. The CDR3 region is CASSPFGNTIYF. DNA of the CDR3: TGTGCCAGCAGCCCCTTCGGAAACACCATATATTTT.